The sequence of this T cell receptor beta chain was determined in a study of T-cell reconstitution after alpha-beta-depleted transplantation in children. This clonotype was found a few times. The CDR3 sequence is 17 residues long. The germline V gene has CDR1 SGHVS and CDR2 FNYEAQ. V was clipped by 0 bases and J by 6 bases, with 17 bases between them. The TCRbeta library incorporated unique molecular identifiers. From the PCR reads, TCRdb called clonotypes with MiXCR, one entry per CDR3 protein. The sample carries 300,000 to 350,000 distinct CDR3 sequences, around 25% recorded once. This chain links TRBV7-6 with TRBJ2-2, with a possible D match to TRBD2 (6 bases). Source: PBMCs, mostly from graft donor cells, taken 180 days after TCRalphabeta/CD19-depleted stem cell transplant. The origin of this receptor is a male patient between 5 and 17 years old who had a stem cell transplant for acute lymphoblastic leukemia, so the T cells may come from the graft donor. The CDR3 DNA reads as TGTGCCAGCAGCTTAGCGTATCAGGGACTTTACGCCGGGGAGCTGTTTTTT. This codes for CASSLAYQGLYAGELFF.